These 9 T cell receptor beta chains were all obtained from the same sample, sequenced in a study of OX40 agonist ivuxolimab in advanced cancers. TCRdb keeps only in-frame clones here, not all; method: immunoSEQ multiplex PCR. There are around 100,000 clones in the sample; more than 85% occur only once, and roughly 0.27% lies in the top ten. Sequencing was performed on CD4+ or CD8+ T cells sorted from blood, taken in a trial of the OX40 agonist ivuxolimab. The receptors here all came from an adult with an advanced solid tumor such as melanoma, head and neck, liver or kidney cancer.

This clone was observed a handful of times. V and J are TRBV18 and TRBJ1-5; D is perhaps TRBD1 (5 bases). Germline V gene lookup returns CDR1 KGHSH and CDR2 LQKENI. The CDR3 loop spans 14 amino acids. V was cut by 1 base and J by 2 bases, with 6 bases left in between. The CDR3 reads CASSPLGGNQPQHF. CDR3 DNA: TGTGCCAGCTCACCACTGGGGGGCAATCAGCCCCAGCATTTT.

The rearrangement joins TRBV6-5 to TRBJ1-1; D not resolved. The CDR3 is made up of 14 amino acids. The germline V gene encodes CDR1 MNHEY and CDR2 SVGAGI. V was clipped by 6 bases and J by 4 bases, with 15 bases between them. The CDR3, as DNA: TGTGCCAGCAGCCCAGTTATGAGGTCCACTGAAGCTTTCTTT. This codes for CASSPVMRSTEAFF.

The chain is built from TRBV18 and TRBJ2-5; the match to TRBD1 covers 9 bases. V shed 3 bases and J 3 bases; nucleotides not matched to a gene: 5. This CDR3 comprises 15 residues. Germline loops: CDR1 KGHSH, CDR2 LQKENI. The CDR3 protein is CASSPSQGAEETQYF. CDR3 coding DNA: TGTGCCAGCTCACCGTCACAGGGGGCGGAAGAGACCCAGTACTTC.

V and J are TRBV10-3 and TRBJ2-7, with 8 bases aligning to TRBD1. The CDR3 contains 14 residues. The V gene's germline CDR1 is ENHRY and CDR2 SYGVKD. Trimming at V came to 4 bases and at J to 6 bases, leaving 8 bases not matched to a gene. The DNA of the CDR3 is TGTGCCATCAGTGGGACAGGGCAGGCAGGCGAGCAGTACTTC. It is translated as CAISGTGQAGEQYF.

The rearrangement joins TRBV6-1 to TRBJ2-7, with no clear D. Trimming pared 6 bases from V and 5 bases from J, leaving 5 bases between. Per germline, CDR1 MNHNS and CDR2 SASEGT. There are 10 residues in the CDR3. The CDR3, as DNA: TGTGCCAGCAGGAGGAACGAGCAGTACTTC. This translates into CASRRNEQYF.

This chain uses TRBV28 with TRBJ2-1; D call uncertain. Germline V gene sequence: CDR1 MDHEN, CDR2 SYDVKM. Between the trimmed V and J ends, which lost 5 bases and 10 bases, there was a span of 30 bases. The CDR3 extends over 18 amino acids. The DNA for the CDR3 is TGTGCCAGCAGTCCCCGGGTGGGCGAGCTCTTAATATTCAAAGAGCAGTTCTTC. This translates into CASSPRVGELLIFKEQFF.

This rearrangement joins TRBV12-5 to TRBJ1-5; unclear D gene. The CDR3 sequence is 18 residues long. V shed 3 bases and J shed 3 bases, with 21 bases lying between them. Looked up from germline, CDR1 is LGHNT and CDR2 is FRNRAP. The CDR3 loop reads CASGFLFDLGRDNQPQHF. DNA for the CDR3: TGTGCTAGTGGTTTTCTTTTTGATTTGGGAAGAGACAATCAGCCCCAGCATTTT.

The table lists this clone with a count of one. The chain is built from TRBV9 and TRBJ2-3; D uncertain. Trimming stripped 3 bases from V and 4 bases from J, with 3 bases between. Looked up from germline, CDR1 is SGDLS and CDR2 is YYNGEE. This CDR3 has 11 amino acids. The CDR3: CASSAADTQYF. DNA for the CDR3: TGTGCCAGCAGCGCCGCAGATACGCAGTATTTT.

This chain joins TRBV5-6 and TRBJ2-7, with no clear D. Trimming cost V 3 bases and J 2 bases, with 12 bases left between them. Germline V CDR1 and CDR2: SGHDT, YYEEEE. The length of the CDR3 is 14 residues. The chain's CDR3 is CASSSTSAPYEQYV. CDR3 nucleotides: TGTGCCAGCAGCTCGACCTCGGCCCCCTACGAGCAGTACGTC.